A single sample is the source of the 4 T cell receptor beta chains below, sequenced in a study of T cell repertoires in cytomegalovirus infection. TCRdb passed the reads through MiXCR, listing each CDR3 protein once. The sample has hundreds of thousands of distinct CDR3 sequences; about two fifths are singletons. These receptors have no identified antigens. Sample: cultured PBMCs, taken from culture after CMV antigen stimulation. These receptors were taken from a human donor in good health (CMV status not recorded). Some clones in this sample may be carry-over from other donors' samples.

V usage is TRBV7-8 and J usage is TRBJ2-5, with D possibly matching TRBD2 (6 bases). Between the trimmed V and J ends, which lost 0 bases and 5 bases, there was a span of 13 bases. Germline CDR1 SGHVS, CDR2 FQNEAQ. The CDR3 is 15 amino acids. The CDR3 loop is CASSLATLAIETQYF. The CDR3 DNA reads TGTGCCAGCAGCTTAGCTACGCTAGCGATCGAGACCCAGTACTTC.

The rearrangement links TRBV7-2 to TRBJ2-7; 9 nucleotides match TRBD2. The germline V gene has CDR1 SGHTA and CDR2 FQGNSA. V shed 1 base, J shed 4 bases, and the junction held 2 bases outside the gene matches. The CDR3 is made up of 14 amino acids. Here the CDR3 DNA reads TGTGCCAGCAGCTTAGTAGCGGGAGAATACGAGCAGTACTTC. As protein: CASSLVAGEYEQYF. Full variable domain (rest looked up from reference TRBV7-2 and TRBJ2-7): GAGVSQSPSNKVTEKGKDVELRCDPISGHTALYWYRQSLGQGLEFLIYFQGNSAPDKSGLPSDRFSAERTGGSVSTLTIQRTQQEDSAVYLCASSLVAGEYEQYFGPGTRLTVT.

The rearrangement uses TRBV20-1 and TRBJ2-7; D ambiguous. The CDR3 covers 16 residues. The V gene lost 2 bases and the J gene lost 1 base, with 18 bases spanning the gap. Germline CDR1 and CDR2: DFQATT and SNEGSKA (reference sequence). CDR3 in amino acids: CSARPPSVRTSYEQYF. CDR3 sequence (DNA): TGCAGTGCTAGACCCCCATCAGTGAGAACTTCCTACGAGCAGTACTTC.

DNA of the CDR3: TGTGCCAGCAGCATGACAGGTCAGAACACTGAAGCTTTCTTT. This sequence encodes CASSMTGQNTEAFF. The chain is built from TRBV28 and TRBJ1-1, with D perhaps TRBD1 (6 bases). The CDR3 sequence is 14 residues long. Germline V lookup: CDR1 MDHEN, CDR2 SYDVKM. Trimming stripped 6 bases from V and 1 base from J, with 12 bases between.